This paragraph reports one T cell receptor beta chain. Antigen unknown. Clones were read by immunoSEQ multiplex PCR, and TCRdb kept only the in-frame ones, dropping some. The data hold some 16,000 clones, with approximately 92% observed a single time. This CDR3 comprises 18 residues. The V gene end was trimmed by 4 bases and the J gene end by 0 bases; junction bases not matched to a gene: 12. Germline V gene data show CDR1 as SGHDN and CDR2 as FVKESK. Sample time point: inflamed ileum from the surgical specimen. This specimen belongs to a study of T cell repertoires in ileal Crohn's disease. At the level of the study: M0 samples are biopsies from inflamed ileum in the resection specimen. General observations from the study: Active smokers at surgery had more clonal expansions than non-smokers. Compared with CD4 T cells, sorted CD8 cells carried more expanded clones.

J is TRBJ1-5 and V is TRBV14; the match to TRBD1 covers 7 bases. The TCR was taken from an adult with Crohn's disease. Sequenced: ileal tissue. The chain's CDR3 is CASSPGRGQSYSNQPQHF. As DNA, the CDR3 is TGTGCCAGCAGCCCTGGACGGGGACAGAGTTATAGCAATCAGCCCCAGCATTTT.